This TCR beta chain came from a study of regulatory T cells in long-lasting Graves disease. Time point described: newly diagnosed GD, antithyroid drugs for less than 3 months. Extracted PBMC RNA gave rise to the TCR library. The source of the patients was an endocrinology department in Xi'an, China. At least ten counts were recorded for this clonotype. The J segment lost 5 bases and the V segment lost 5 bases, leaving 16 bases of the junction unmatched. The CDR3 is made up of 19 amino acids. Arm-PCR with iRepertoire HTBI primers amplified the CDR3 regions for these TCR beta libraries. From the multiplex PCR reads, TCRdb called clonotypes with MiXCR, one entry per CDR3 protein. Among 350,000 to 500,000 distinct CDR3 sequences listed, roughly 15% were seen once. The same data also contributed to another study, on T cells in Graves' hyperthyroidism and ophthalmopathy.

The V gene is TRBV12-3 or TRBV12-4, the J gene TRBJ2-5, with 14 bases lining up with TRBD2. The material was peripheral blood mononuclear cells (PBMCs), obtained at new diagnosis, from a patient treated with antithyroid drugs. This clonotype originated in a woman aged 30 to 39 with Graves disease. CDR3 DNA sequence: TGTGCCAGCAGTACTCCTAGACTAGCGGGAGGGCCCACTCGGGAGACCCAGTACTTC. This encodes CASSTPRLAGGPTRETQYF.